The entry below gives a single T cell receptor beta chain sequence along with its context. Its specificity is unknown. TCRdb redid the calling of the 5' RACE reads with MiXCR, one entry per CDR3 protein. The sample holds approximately 210,000 distinct CDR3 sequences, 15% to 20% seen once. These data originate in a study of T-cell memory formation after mild COVID-19. General study points: Mostly located in CM and EM were contracting CD4+ clones, with contracting CD8+ clones located in EMRA. That cross-reactive memory joined was suggested by some responding clones appearing in pre-infection memory.

This CDR3 contains 15 residues. The V gene lost 2 bases and the J gene lost 2 bases, with 11 bases spanning the gap. The germline V gene has CDR1 SEHNR and CDR2 FQNEAQ (reference sequence). This receptor was obtained from an adult woman who had mild COVID-19 (a few samples of this study predate the infection). Cell type and time point are not known. Sequenced: PBMCs or a T cell subset sorted from them (not recorded which). V and J are TRBV7-9 and TRBJ2-3, with D tentatively TRBD1 or TRBD2 (6 bases each). Here the CDR3 DNA reads TGTGCCAGCAGCTTATCGGGGGCATTCACAGATACGCAGTATTTT. The encoded protein is CASSLSGAFTDTQYF.